Listed below are T cell receptor beta chains from one sample, sequenced in a study of cytomegalovirus exposure and HLA in healthy donors. Clones were read by immunoSEQ multiplex PCR, and TCRdb kept only the in-frame ones, dropping some. The repertoire has 100,000 to 150,000 clones, around 81% of them found once; the top ten carry about 0.75%. The sample taken for sequencing was PBMCs. The receptor source for this set is a man younger than 35 in good health and CMV-seronegative. Both conserved end residues are part of each CDR3.

V: TRBV18; J: TRBJ2-7; CDR3: CASSPPGRSERYEQYF
V: TRBV5-7; J: TRBJ1-5; CDR3: CASPREGALSNQPQHF
V: TRBV27; J: TRBJ1-2; CDR3: CASGRQGPTNYGYTF
V: TRBV4-1; J: TRBJ2-7; CDR3: CASSQGAGSYEQYF
V: TRBV6-6; J: TRBJ2-4; CDR3: CASSSTPDIWNIQYF
V: TRBV12-5; J: TRBJ2-7; CDR3: CASVGTGGAYEQYF
V: TRBV5-4; J: TRBJ2-3; CDR3: CASSSPWGQGGTDTQYF
V: TRBV5-8; J: TRBJ1-3; CDR3: CASLDTANSGNTIYF
V: TRBV7-9; J: TRBJ1-6; CDR3: CASSSQGIHSPLHF
V: TRBV9; J: TRBJ1-1; CDR3: CASSGGTASNTEAFF
V: TRBV6-1; J: TRBJ1-2; CDR3: CASSELVPWDSYNYGYTF
V: TRBV13; J: TRBJ2-7; CDR3: CASSLTAGLDEQYF
V: TRBV12-5; J: TRBJ1-2; CDR3: CASGLVQWTGPRNYGYTF
V: TRBV25-1; J: TRBJ1-2; CDR3: CASSVGGGYTF
V: TRBV13; J: TRBJ2-3; CDR3: CASSYASGTRGDTQYF
V: TRBV28; J: TRBJ1-5; CDR3: CASRIGEIQPQHF
V: TRBV7-6; J: TRBJ2-7; CDR3: CASRRGLGQGAHEQYF
V: TRBV5-1; J: TRBJ1-2; CDR3: CASNPGQGNYGYTF
V: TRBV5-1; J: TRBJ2-3; CDR3: CASSWRGGGTDTQYF
V: TRBV29-1; J: TRBJ2-7; CDR3: CSVEDMGQSYEQYF
V: TRBV2; J: TRBJ1-2; CDR3: CASSLASWGRDGYTF
V: TRBV7-8; J: TRBJ2-5; CDR3: CASFIGGKAGGETQYF
V: TRBV7-7; J: TRBJ1-1; CDR3: CASSRFDRGGLNTEAFF
V: TRBV5-1; J: TRBJ2-3; CDR3: CASSPGLRGTQPSTDTQYF